This entry concerns a single TCR beta chain. What it recognizes is unknown. V trimming: 0 bases; J trimming: 4 bases; junction bases outside the gene matches: 12. The CDR3 sequence is 21 residues long. Germline lookup yields CDR1 SGHVS and CDR2 FNYEAQ. Some clones are missing from TCRdb's copy, which holds only in-frame ones; the method was immunoSEQ multiplex PCR. The data show tens of thousands of clones, around 80% seen once. ViraFEST expansion of antigen-specific CD4+ T cells with viral peptide pools preceded sequencing. Scientists isolated CD4+ T cells after a roughly 9-day culture period ended. Participants received two doses of either the BNT162b2 or mRNA-1273 vaccine. The researchers cultured 1.5 million to 2.5 million PBMC per well with 9.5 to 10 IU/ml IL-2 and approximately 10 ug/ml peptides. This sample was included in a study of vaccination effects on CD4 cells after COVID-19.

The chain combines TRBV7-6 with TRBJ2-1, with TRBD2 identical over 16 bases. The sample in question was CD4+ T cells from PBMCs cultured with HCoV-NL63 spike peptides, obtained after COVID-19 vaccination. This clonotype originated in a human donor who received a COVID-19 vaccine. Some clones in this sample may be carry-over from other donors' samples. CDR3 sequence: CASSLARLGLAGGNRYNEQFF. The CDR3 DNA reads TGTGCCAGCAGCTTAGCAAGGCTGGGACTAGCGGGGGGGAACCGGTACAATGAGCAGTTCTTC. The whole variable domain, filled in from reference TRBV7-6 and TRBJ2-1, reads GAGVSQSPRYKVTKRGQDVALRCDPISGHVSLYWYRQALGQGPEFLTYFNYEAQQDKSGLPNDRFSAERPEGSISTLTIQRTEQRDSAMYRCASSLARLGLAGGNRYNEQFFGPGTRLTVL.